One and the same sample provided the 17 T cell receptor beta chains below, sequenced in a study of cytomegalovirus exposure and HLA in healthy donors. The primer mix had 60 Vbeta and 13 Jbeta primers. Assay: immunoSEQ multiplex PCR; the TCRdb copy retains only in-frame clones and omits some. The table lists 120,000 or so clones, over 65% of them singletons, with roughly 1.8% in the top ten. Specimen: PBMCs. The source of these receptors is a man in his late teens or twenties in good health and CMV-seronegative.

This chain links TRBV19 with TRBJ1-5; D is ambiguous. This CDR3 comprises 14 residues. The germline V gene encodes CDR1 LNHDA and CDR2 SQIVND (reference sequence). V gave up 5 bases and J gave up 0 bases, with 8 bases separating them. CDR3: CASSLEYSNQPQHF. The CDR3 DNA is TGTGCCAGTAGTTTGGAGTATAGCAATCAGCCCCAGCATTTT.

The V and J genes are TRBV6-1 and TRBJ1-3; D is unclear. This CDR3 has 14 amino acids. The germline V gene encodes CDR1 MNHNS and CDR2 SASEGT. The germline V and J ends were trimmed by 7 bases and 0 bases, with 10 bases remaining between them. CDR3 sequence reads: CASTSRSSGNTIYF. The CDR3 coding sequence is TGTGCCAGCACATCCCGGAGCTCTGGAAACACCATATATTTT.

This chain joins TRBV4-1 and TRBJ1-2, with D tentatively TRBD1 (5 bases). From germline, CDR1 is MGHRA and CDR2 YSYEKL. V lost 4 bases and J 8 bases, leaving 11 bases between the germline ends. There are 12 residues in the CDR3. For the CDR3, the DNA is TGCGCCAGCAGCCGGCAGGGATGGGGCTACACCTTC. Translated, it gives CASSRQGWGYTF.

The chain has TRBV5-4 and TRBJ2-7; D not resolved. The CDR3 is made up of 13 amino acids. In germline, CDR1 is SGHNT, CDR2 YYREEE (reference sequence). Trimming took off 0 bases at V and 3 bases at J, with 7 bases between the two ends. The CDR3 loop reads CASSLDSYYEQYF. The DNA of the CDR3 is TGTGCCAGCAGCTTGGACAGTTACTACGAGCAGTACTTC.

The chain recombines TRBV4-1 with TRBJ2-5; 8 bases are shared with TRBD2. With the DNA end fitting TRBJ2-7 better, the J assignment may be wrong. CDR1 and CDR2 from the germline V gene are MGHRA and YSYEKL. This CDR3 spans 16 amino acids. The CDR3 loop reads CASSQDQAGALYEQYF. The CDR3 coding sequence is TGCGCCAGCAGCCAAGACCAAGCGGGGGCCCTATACGAGCAGTACTTC.

V is TRBV5-6 and J is TRBJ1-3, with D possibly matching TRBD1 (6 bases). V lost 4 bases and J lost 0, with 11 bases in between. CDR1 is SGHDT and CDR2 is YYEEEE in the germline V gene. The CDR3 extends over 15 amino acids. In DNA form, the CDR3 reads TGTGCCAGCAGCCCCGACAGGTCCTCTGGAAACACCATATATTTT. This sequence encodes CASSPDRSSGNTIYF.

The gene calls are TRBV7-7 and TRBJ2-5; weak D call: TRBD1 (5 bases). Germline V lookup: CDR1 SSHAT, CDR2 FNYEAQ (reference sequence). The length of the CDR3 is 13 residues. V was trimmed by 5 bases and J by 1 base, leaving 8 bases between them. The DNA of the CDR3 is TGTGCCAGCAGCACAGGATTCCAAGAGACCCAGTACTTC. It specifies CASSTGFQETQYF. Drawing the rest from reference TRBV7-7 and TRBJ2-5, the complete variable domain is GAGVSQSPRYKVTKRGQDVTLRCDPISSHATLYWYQQALGQGPEFLTYFNYEAQPDKSGLPSDRFSAERPEGSISTLTIQRTEQRDSAMYRCASSTGFQETQYFGPGTRLLVL.

The chain recombines TRBV27 with TRBJ2-7; TRBD1 matches at 8 bases. CDR3 size: 13 residues. Germline loops: CDR1 MNHEY, CDR2 SMNVEV (reference sequence). V lost 6 bases to trimming and J lost 3 bases; unmatched junction nucleotides: 4. The CDR3 region is CASSPGTGYEQYF. The CDR3 coding sequence is TGTGCCAGCAGCCCTGGGACAGGCTACGAGCAGTACTTC.

The rearrangement links TRBV2 to TRBJ2-7; TRBD1 is a possible D gene (6 bases). V lost 5 bases and J lost 4, with 18 bases in between. CDR1 is SNHLY and CDR2 is FYNNEI in the germline V gene. The CDR3 totals 15 residues. CDR3 in DNA: TGTGCCAGCAGTACCTTCGAAGGGACAAGTTACGAGCAGTACTTC. This sequence encodes CASSTFEGTSYEQYF.

DNA for the CDR3: TGTGCCAGCAGACCGGACGGAGGGATTAACACTGAAGCTTTCTTT. Translated: CASRPDGGINTEAFF. The rearrangement uses TRBV6-4 and TRBJ1-1; unclear D gene. Looked up from germline, CDR1 is MRHNA and CDR2 is SNTAGT. The CDR3 totals 15 residues. V was cut by 6 bases and J by 2 bases, with 16 bases left in between.

This chain connects TRBV6-8 to TRBJ2-6; perhaps TRBD1 as D (5 bases). Germline V gene sequence: CDR1 MNHGY, CDR2 SAAAGT. With 2 bases removed from V and 3 bases from J, the gap between germline ends came to 17 bases. The CDR3 spans 18 residues. CDR3 region: CASSYGGAPDGGANVLTF. The CDR3 DNA is TGTGCCAGCAGTTACGGTGGGGCACCGGACGGTGGGGCCAACGTCCTGACTTTC.

The CDR3 sequence is CASSHGQLTYEQYF. CDR3 nucleotide sequence: TGCGCCAGCAGCCACGGACAGTTAACCTACGAGCAGTACTTC. The gene calls are TRBV4-1 and TRBJ2-5, with a weak D call TRBD1 (6 bases). The end of the DNA aligns better with TRBJ2-7, so the J call may be wrong. This CDR3 contains 14 residues. Germline V gene data show CDR1 as MGHRA and CDR2 as YSYEKL.

This chain connects TRBV5-4 to TRBJ2-3; 16 bases are shared with TRBD2. Trimming at V came to 1 base and at J to 4 bases, leaving 9 bases not matched to a gene. CDR1 SGHNT and CDR2 YYREEE come from the germline V gene (reference sequence). The CDR3 is made up of 19 amino acids. This CDR3 reads CASSLLGTSGGGGSDTQYF. The CDR3 region has the DNA TGTGCCAGCAGCTTGCTGGGGACTAGCGGGGGGGGAGGATCAGATACGCAGTATTTT.

The chain carries TRBV11-3 and TRBJ1-2; tentatively, D is TRBD1 (5 bases). In germline, CDR1 is SGHNT, CDR2 YENEEA. This CDR3 comprises 15 residues. V lost 5 bases to trimming and J lost 7 bases, with 20 bases between them. In DNA, the CDR3 is TGTGCCAGCAGCACCCGGGGCCTCAGTAGCGGTGGCTACACCTTC. Translation: CASSTRGLSSGGYTF.

The V call is TRBV6-1, the J call TRBJ1-6; unclear D gene. The germline V gene encodes CDR1 MNHNS and CDR2 SASEGT. The length of the CDR3 is 14 residues. Trimming pared 3 bases from V and 6 bases from J, leaving 9 bases between. CDR3 DNA: TGTGCCAGCAGTGAGCTAGGCGCTAATTCACCCCTCCACTTT. It is translated as CASSELGANSPLHF.

V usage is TRBV5-1 and J usage is TRBJ2-3, with D possibly being TRBD1 (5 bases). CDR1 and CDR2 (germline): SGHRS, YFSETQ. V was clipped by 4 bases and J by 3 bases, with 9 bases between them. This CDR3 region has 13 residues. The CDR3 bases are TGCGCCAGCAGCGACCGACAGACAGATACGCAGTATTTT. Translating it yields CASSDRQTDTQYF.

The chain links TRBV19 to TRBJ1-6; 8 positions agree with TRBD1. Germline assignment: CDR1 LNHDA and CDR2 SQIVND (reference sequence). The CDR3 contains 15 residues. V lost 5 bases, J lost 4 bases, and 4 bases stayed unmatched. CDR3 amino acids: CASSPDRGYNSPLHF. DNA for the CDR3: TGTGCCAGTAGTCCTGACAGGGGATATAATTCACCCCTCCACTTT.